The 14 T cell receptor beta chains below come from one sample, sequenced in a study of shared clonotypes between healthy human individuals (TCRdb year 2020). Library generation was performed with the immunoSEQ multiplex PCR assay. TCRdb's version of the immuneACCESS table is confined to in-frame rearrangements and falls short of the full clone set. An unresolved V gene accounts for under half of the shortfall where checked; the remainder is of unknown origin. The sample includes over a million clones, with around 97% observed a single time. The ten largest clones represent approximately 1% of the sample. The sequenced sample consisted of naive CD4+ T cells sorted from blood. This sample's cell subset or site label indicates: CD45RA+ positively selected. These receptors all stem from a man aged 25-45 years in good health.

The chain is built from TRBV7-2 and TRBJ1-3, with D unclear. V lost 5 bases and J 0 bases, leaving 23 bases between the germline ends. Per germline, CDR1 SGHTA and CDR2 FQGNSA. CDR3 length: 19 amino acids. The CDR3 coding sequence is TGTGCCAGCAGCCGAGTCACCCTCAGAAGCCGGAGCTCTGGAAACACCATATATTTT. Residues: CASSRVTLRSRSSGNTIYF.

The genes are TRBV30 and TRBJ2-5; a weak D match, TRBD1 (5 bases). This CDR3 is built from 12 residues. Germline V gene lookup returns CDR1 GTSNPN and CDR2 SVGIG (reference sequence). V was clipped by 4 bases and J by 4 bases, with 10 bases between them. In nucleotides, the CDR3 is TGTGCCTGGACAGGGCCGGGAGAGACCCAGTACTTC. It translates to CAWTGPGETQYF.

CDR3 loop: CASSQVMWNTQYF. The CDR3, as DNA: TGTGCCAGCAGCCAAGTGATGTGGAATACGCAGTATTTT. The chain has TRBV14 and TRBJ2-3; D call uncertain. With 1 base removed from V and 7 bases from J, the gap between germline ends came to 9 bases. CDR3 length: 13 residues. Germline V gives CDR1 SGHDN, CDR2 FVKESK. The entire variable domain, with the rest obtained from reference TRBV14 and TRBJ2-3, is as follows: EAGVTQFPSHSVIEKGQTVTLRCDPISGHDNLYWYRRVMGKEIKFLLHFVKESKQDESGMPNNRFLAERTGGTYSTLKVQPAELEDSGVYFCASSQVMWNTQYFGPGTRLTVL.

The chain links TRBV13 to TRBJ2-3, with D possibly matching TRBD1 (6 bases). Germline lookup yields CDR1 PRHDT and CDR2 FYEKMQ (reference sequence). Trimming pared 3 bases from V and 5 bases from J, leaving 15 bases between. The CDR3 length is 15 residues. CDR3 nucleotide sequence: TGTGCCAGCAGCTTCGGGACAAGGGGTGGAGATACGCAGTATTTT. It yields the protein CASSFGTRGGDTQYF.

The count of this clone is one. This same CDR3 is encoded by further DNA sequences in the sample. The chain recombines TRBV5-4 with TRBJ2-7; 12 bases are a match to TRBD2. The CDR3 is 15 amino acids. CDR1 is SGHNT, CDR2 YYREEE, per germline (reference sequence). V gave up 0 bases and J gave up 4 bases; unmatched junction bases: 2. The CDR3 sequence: CASSLGTSGIYEQYF. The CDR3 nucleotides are TGTGCCAGCAGCTTGGGGACTAGCGGGATTTACGAGCAGTACTTC.

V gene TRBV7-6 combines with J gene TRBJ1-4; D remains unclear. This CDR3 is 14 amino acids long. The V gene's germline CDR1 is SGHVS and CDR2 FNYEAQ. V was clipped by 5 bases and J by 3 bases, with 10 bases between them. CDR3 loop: CASSRALSNEKLFF. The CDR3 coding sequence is TGTGCCAGCAGCCGGGCGCTGTCTAATGAAAAACTGTTTTTT.

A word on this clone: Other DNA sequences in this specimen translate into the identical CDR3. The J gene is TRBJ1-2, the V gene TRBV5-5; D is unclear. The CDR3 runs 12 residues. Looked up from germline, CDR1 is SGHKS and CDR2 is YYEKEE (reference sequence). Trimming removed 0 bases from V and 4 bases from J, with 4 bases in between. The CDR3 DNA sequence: TGTGCCAGCAGCTTGGGGTCCTATGGCTACACCTTC. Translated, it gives CASSLGSYGYTF. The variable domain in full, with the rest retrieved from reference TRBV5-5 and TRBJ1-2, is DAGVTQSPTHLIKTRGQQVTLRCSPISGHKSVSWYQQVLGQGPQFIFQYYEKEERGRGNFPDRFSARQFPNYSSELNVNALLLGDSALYLCASSLGSYGYTFGSGTRLTVV.

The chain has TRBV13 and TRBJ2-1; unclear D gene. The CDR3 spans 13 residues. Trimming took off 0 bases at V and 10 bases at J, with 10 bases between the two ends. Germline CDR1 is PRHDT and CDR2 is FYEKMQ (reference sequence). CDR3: CASSLGPHGEQFF. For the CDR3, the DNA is TGTGCCAGCAGCTTAGGCCCCCACGGAGAGCAGTTCTTC. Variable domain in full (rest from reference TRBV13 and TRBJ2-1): AAGVIQSPRHLIKEKRETATLKCYPIPRHDTVYWYQQGPGQDPQFLISFYEKMQSDKGSIPDRFSAQQFSDYHSELNMSSLELGDSALYFCASSLGPHGEQFFGPGTRLTVL.

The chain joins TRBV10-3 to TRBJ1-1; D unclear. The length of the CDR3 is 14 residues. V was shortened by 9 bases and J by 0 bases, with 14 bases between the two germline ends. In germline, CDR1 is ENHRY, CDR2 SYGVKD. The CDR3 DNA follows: TGTGCCATTAAGGAGGGTCAAATGAACACTGAAGCTTTCTTT. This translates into CAIKEGQMNTEAFF.

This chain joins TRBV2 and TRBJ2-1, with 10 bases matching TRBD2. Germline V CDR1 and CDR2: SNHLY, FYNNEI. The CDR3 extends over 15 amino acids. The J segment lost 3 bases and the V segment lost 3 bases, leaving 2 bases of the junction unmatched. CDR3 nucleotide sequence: TGTGCCAGCAGTGACAGCGGGAGGGGCTACAATGAGCAGTTCTTC. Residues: CASSDSGRGYNEQFF. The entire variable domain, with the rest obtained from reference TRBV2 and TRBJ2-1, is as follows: EPEVTQTPSHQVTQMGQEVILRCVPISNHLYFYWYRQILGQKVEFLVSFYNNEISEKSEIFDDQFSVERPDGSNFTLKIRSTKLEDSAMYFCASSDSGRGYNEQFFGPGTRLTVL.

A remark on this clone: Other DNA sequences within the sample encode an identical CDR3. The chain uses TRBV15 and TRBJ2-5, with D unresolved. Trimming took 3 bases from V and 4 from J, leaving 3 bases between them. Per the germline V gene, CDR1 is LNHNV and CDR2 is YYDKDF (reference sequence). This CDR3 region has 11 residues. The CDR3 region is CATSSRETQYF. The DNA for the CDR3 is TGTGCCACCAGCAGTCGAGAGACCCAGTACTTC. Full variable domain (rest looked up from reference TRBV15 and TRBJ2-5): DAMVIQNPRYQVTQFGKPVTLSCSQTLNHNVMYWYQQKSSQAPKLLFHYYDKDFNNEADTPDNFQSRRPNTSFCFLDIRSPGLGDTAMYLCATSSRETQYFGPGTRLLVL.

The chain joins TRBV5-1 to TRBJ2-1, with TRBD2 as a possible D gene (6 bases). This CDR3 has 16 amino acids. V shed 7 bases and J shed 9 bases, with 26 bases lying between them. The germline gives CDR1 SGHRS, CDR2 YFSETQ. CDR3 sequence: CASRTPGSGGTGEQFF. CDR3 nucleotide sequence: TGCGCCAGCCGGACCCCAGGGAGTGGCGGGACGGGTGAGCAGTTCTTC.

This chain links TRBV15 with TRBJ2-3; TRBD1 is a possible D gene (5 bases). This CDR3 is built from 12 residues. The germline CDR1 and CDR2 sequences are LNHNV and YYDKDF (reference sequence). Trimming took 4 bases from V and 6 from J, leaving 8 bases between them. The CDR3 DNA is TGTGCCACCAGCACAGGGCGGGATACGCAGTATTTT. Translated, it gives CATSTGRDTQYF.

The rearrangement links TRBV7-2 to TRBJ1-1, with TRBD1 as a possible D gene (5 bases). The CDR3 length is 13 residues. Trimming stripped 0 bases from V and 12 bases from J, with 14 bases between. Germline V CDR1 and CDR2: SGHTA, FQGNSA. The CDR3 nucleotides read TGTGCCAGCAGCTTAGCGGCAGGGTCGCCGACTTTCTTT. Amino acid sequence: CASSLAAGSPTFF.